These 9 T cell receptor beta chains were sequenced from one sample in a study of T cells in Graves' hyperthyroidism and ophthalmopathy. Using RNA transcripts as the source, TCR beta CDR3 regions were amplified. HTBI primers were employed in a first-round RT-PCR of the TCR CDR3. Using its own MiXCR run on the multiplex PCR reads, TCRdb lists one record per CDR3 protein. The profile shows some 560,000 distinct CDR3 sequences, around 15% of them singletons. Sequencing was carried out using blood. The receptors were gathered from a middle-aged woman with Graves' hyperthyroidism.

This clonotype was seen only a few times. The gene calls are TRBV13 and TRBJ1-5, with unresolved D. Looked up from germline, CDR1 is PRHDT and CDR2 is FYEKMQ (reference sequence). CDR3 length equals 16 residues. Trimming pared 3 bases from V and 2 bases from J, leaving 14 bases between. CDR3 nucleotides: TGTGCCAGCAGCTTCCCCGGTACAACAGGCAATCAGCCCCAGCATTTT. Translating gives CASSFPGTTGNQPQHF.

The chain has TRBV7-2 and TRBJ2-2; D is possibly TRBD2 (5 bases). Trimming stripped 4 bases from V and 1 base from J, with 13 bases between. Germline CDR1 and CDR2: SGHTA and FQGNSA. The CDR3 runs 16 residues. CDR3: CASSYPFGKNTGELFF. The DNA for the CDR3 is TGTGCCAGCAGCTATCCCTTCGGGAAGAACACCGGGGAGCTGTTTTTT.

The chain recombines TRBV20-1 with TRBJ2-3, with D possibly being TRBD2 (6 bases). The CDR3 covers 16 residues. Per the germline V gene, CDR1 is DFQATT and CDR2 is SNEGSKA (reference sequence). Trimming removed 5 bases at V and 1 base at J, with 19 bases between. CDR3 region: CSALDPRGTRTDTQYF. The CDR3 nucleotides read TGCAGTGCTTTAGACCCCCGCGGGACCCGCACAGATACGCAGTATTTT.

This clonotype was recorded at least ten times. This rearrangement joins TRBV12-3 or TRBV12-4 to TRBJ2-4, with TRBD2 as a possible D gene (6 bases). There are 14 residues in the CDR3. The V gene lost 1 base and the J gene lost 6 bases, with 10 bases spanning the gap. In nucleotides, the CDR3 is TGTGCCAGCAGTTTAGGGGCCGGGGGAAACATTCAGTACTTC. This encodes CASSLGAGGNIQYF.

In this sample, this clonotype turned up a few times. The chain couples TRBV20-1 to TRBJ1-1; weak D call: TRBD1 (6 bases). This CDR3 is built from 13 residues. Trimming left V 6 bases short and J 1 base short, with 12 bases between. Germline lookup yields CDR1 DFQATT and CDR2 SNEGSKA (reference sequence). CDR3 amino acids: CSAKQGQNTEAFF. For the CDR3, the DNA is TGCAGTGCCAAACAGGGACAGAACACTGAAGCTTTCTTT.

This clonotype showed up just a few times. This chain uses TRBV20-1 with TRBJ2-1; D might be TRBD1 (6 bases). The CDR3 loop spans 13 amino acids. Germline CDR1 and CDR2: DFQATT and SNEGSKA (reference sequence). V was shortened by 8 bases and J by 0 bases, with 11 bases between the two germline ends. In DNA, the CDR3 is TGCAGTCCAGGACAGAGCTCCTACAATGAGCAGTTCTTC. It specifies CSPGQSSYNEQFF.

This clonotype was observed many times. This chain links TRBV7-3 with TRBJ2-1; TRBD1 agrees at 9 bases. Looked up from germline, CDR1 is SGHTA and CDR2 is FQGTGA. V lost 5 bases to trimming and J lost 6 bases; unmatched junction nucleotides: 2. The CDR3 covers 13 residues. The CDR3 DNA follows: TGTGCCAGCAGCGTGGACAGGGGCAATGAGCAGTTCTTC. Translating it yields CASSVDRGNEQFF.

This clonotype appeared many times. DNA for the CDR3: TGTGCCAGCAGCTCGGGACTAGCGGGAGCCGAGCAGTACTTC. Its translation is CASSSGLAGAEQYF. The gene calls are TRBV7-2 and TRBJ2-7, with TRBD2 matching over 14 bases. The J segment lost 6 bases and the V segment lost 4 bases, leaving 2 bases of the junction unmatched. Looked up from germline, CDR1 is SGHTA and CDR2 is FQGNSA. The CDR3 spans 14 residues.

The genes are TRBV3-1 and TRBJ1-6; the D gene is possibly TRBD1 (5 bases). This CDR3 comprises 16 residues. Trimming stripped 0 bases from V and 11 bases from J, with 17 bases between. Germline lookup yields CDR1 LGHDT and CDR2 YNNKEL (reference sequence). This CDR3 is CASSQDIQATGAPLHF. The CDR3, as DNA: TGTGCCAGCAGCCAAGACATACAGGCTACTGGGGCACCCCTCCACTTT.